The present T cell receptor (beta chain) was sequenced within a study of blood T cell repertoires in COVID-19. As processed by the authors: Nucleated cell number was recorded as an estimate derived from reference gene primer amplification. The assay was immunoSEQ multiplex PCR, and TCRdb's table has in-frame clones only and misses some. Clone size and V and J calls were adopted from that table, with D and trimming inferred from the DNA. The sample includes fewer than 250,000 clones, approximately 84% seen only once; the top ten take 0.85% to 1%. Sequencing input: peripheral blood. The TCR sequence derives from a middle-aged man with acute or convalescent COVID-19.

The chain's CDR3 is CASSYAGVEAFF. The CDR3 DNA is TGTGCCAGCAGTTATGCGGGGGTAGAAGCTTTCTTT. V is TRBV28 and J is TRBJ1-1; the D gene is possibly TRBD1 (5 bases). The length of the CDR3 is 12 residues. V was pared by 4 bases and J by 8 bases, with 11 bases between. Germline V gene data show CDR1 as MDHEN and CDR2 as SYDVKM.